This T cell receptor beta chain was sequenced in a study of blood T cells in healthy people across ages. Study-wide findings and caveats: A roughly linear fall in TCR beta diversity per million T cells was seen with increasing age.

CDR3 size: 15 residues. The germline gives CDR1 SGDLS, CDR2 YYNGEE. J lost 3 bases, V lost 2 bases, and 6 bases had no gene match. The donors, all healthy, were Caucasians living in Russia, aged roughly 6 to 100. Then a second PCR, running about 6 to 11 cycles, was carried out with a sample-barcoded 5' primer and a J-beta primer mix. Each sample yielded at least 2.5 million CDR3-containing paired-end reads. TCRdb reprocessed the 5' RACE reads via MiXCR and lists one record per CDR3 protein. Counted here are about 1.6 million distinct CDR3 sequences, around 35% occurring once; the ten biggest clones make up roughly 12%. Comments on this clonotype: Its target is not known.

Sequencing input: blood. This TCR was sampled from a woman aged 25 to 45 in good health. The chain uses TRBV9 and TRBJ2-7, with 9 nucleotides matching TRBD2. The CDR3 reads CASSVSGSPRYEQYF. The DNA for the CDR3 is TGTGCCAGCAGCGTTAGCGGGAGTCCCCGCTACGAGCAGTACTTC.